This T cell receptor (beta chain) comes out of a study of shared clonotypes between healthy human individuals. Overall study results and limits: It was expected that sequencing depth would affect clonotype sharing among donors.

Deep-level running was used for the assay. Genomic DNA belonging to each subset was distributed in equal measure over several immunoSEQ plates. Clones were sequenced by immunoSEQ multiplex PCR, and TCRdb holds only the in-frame ones, with some missing. Here the sample spans about 2 million clones, around 95% being singletons. Of note for this clone: What it binds is unknown.

Germline lookup yields CDR1 SNHLY and CDR2 FYNNEI. V lost 5 bases and J 2 bases, leaving 13 bases between the germline ends. This CDR3 is built from 15 residues. The V call is TRBV2, the J call TRBJ1-5; the D is unclear. The TCR was taken from a man between 18 and 29 years old in good health. Sequenced sample: naive CD4+ T cells sorted from blood. The subset was: CD45RA+ positively selected. For the CDR3, the DNA is TGTGCCAGCAGTCGTGGGGTACCGGGCAATCAGCCCCAGCATTTT. Its protein product is CASSRGVPGNQPQHF.